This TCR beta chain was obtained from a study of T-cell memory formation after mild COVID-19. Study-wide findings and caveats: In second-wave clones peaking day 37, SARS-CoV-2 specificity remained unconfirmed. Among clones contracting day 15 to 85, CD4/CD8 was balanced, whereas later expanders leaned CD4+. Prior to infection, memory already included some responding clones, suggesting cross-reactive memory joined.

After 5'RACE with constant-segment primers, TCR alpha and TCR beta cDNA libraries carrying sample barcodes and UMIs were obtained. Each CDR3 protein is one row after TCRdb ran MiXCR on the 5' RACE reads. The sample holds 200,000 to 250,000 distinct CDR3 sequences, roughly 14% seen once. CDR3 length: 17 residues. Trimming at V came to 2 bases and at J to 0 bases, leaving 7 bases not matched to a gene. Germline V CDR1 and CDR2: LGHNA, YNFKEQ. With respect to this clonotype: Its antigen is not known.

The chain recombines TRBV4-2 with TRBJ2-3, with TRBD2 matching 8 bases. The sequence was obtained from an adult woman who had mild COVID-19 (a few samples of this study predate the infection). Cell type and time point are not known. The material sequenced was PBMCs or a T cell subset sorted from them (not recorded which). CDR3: CASSQRLAGLSTDTQYF. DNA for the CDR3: TGTGCCAGCAGCCAACGGTTAGCGGGGCTAAGCACAGATACGCAGTATTTT.